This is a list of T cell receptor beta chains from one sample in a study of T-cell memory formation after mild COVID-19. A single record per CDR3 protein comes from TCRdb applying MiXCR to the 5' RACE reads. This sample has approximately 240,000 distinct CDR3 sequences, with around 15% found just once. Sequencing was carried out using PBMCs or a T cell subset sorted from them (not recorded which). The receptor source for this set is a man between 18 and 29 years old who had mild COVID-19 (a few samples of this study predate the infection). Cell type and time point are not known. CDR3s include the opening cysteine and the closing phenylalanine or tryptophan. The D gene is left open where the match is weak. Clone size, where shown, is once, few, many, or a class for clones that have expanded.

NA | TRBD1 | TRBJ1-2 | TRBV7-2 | CASSPPGQGDGGYTF | TGTGCCAGCAGCCCTCCGGGACAGGGGGACGGAGGCTACACCTTC
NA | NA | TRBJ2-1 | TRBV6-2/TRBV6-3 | CASTPYPYNEQFF | TGTGCCAGCACCCCTTATCCTTACAATGAGCAGTTCTTC
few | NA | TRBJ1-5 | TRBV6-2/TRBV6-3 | CASSYQAGYQPQHF | TGTGCCAGCAGTTACCAGGCCGGGTATCAGCCCCAGCATTTT
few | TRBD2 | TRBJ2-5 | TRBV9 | CASSGPTSGETQYF | TGTGCCAGCAGCGGACCGACTAGCGGGGAGACCCAGTACTTC
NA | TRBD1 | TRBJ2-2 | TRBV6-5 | CATQGVGELFF | TGTGCCACCCAGGGGGTCGGGGAGCTGTTTTTT
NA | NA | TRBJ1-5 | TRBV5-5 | CASSLLGVDSNQPQHF | TGTGCCAGCAGCTTGTTGGGGGTGGATAGCAATCAGCCCCAGCATTTT
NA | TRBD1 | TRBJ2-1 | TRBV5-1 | CASSLRTGKTYNEQFF | TGCGCCAGCAGCCTTCGGACAGGGAAGACCTACAATGAGCAGTTCTTC
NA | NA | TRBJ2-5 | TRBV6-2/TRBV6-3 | CASSYVASPGTQYF | TGTGCCAGCAGTTATGTAGCATCCCCCGGGACCCAGTACTTC
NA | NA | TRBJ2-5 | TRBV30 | CAWSVSAGRTQYF | TGTGCCTGGAGTGTATCGGCCGGGAGGACCCAGTACTTC
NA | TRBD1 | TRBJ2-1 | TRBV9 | CASSRTGTLHEQFF | TGTGCCAGCAGCAGGACAGGGACTTTACATGAGCAGTTCTTC
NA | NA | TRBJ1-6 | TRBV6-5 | CASSLLSGAESPLHF | TGTGCCAGCAGTCTACTTTCGGGGGCAGAGTCACCCCTCCACTTT
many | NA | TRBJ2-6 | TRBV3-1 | CASSPSGANVLTF | TGTGCCAGCAGCCCCTCTGGGGCCAACGTCCTGACTTTC